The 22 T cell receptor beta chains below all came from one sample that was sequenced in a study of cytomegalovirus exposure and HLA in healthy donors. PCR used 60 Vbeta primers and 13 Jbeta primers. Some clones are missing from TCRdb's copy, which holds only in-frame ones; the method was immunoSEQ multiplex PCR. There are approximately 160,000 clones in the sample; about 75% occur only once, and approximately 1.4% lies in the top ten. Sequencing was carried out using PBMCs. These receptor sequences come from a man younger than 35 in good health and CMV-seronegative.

CDR3 sequence: CATIVGRPTGYNEQFF. In DNA form, the CDR3 reads TGTGCCACGATAGTGGGGCGGCCAACGGGCTACAATGAGCAGTTCTTC. This sequence joins TRBV19 and TRBJ2-1; D is possibly TRBD1 (5 bases). The CDR3 is made up of 16 amino acids. V was trimmed by 10 bases and J by 3 bases, leaving 22 bases between them. CDR1 is LNHDA, CDR2 SQIVND, per germline (reference sequence).

The CDR3 region has the DNA TGTGCCAGCAGTCAGGGACAGCTGAACACTGAAGCTTTCTTT. Its protein product is CASSQGQLNTEAFF. The V and J genes are TRBV27 and TRBJ1-1; the match to TRBD1 covers 7 bases. With V trimmed by 5 bases and J by 0 bases, 3 bases remained unmatched. The germline V gene has CDR1 MNHEY and CDR2 SMNVEV (reference sequence). This CDR3 is built from 14 residues.

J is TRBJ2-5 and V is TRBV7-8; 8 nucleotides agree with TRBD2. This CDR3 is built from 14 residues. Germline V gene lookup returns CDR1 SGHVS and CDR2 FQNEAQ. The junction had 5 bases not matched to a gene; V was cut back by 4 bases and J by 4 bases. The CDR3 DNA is TGTGCCAGCAGCTCTAGCGGGCTGTTAGAGACCCAGTACTTC. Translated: CASSSSGLLETQYF. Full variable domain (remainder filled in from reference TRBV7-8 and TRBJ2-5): GAGVSQSPRYKVAKRGQDVALRCDPISGHVSLFWYQQALGQGPEFLTYFQNEAQLDKSGLPSDRFFAERPEGSVSTLKIQRTQQEDSAVYLCASSSSGLLETQYFGPGTRLLVL.

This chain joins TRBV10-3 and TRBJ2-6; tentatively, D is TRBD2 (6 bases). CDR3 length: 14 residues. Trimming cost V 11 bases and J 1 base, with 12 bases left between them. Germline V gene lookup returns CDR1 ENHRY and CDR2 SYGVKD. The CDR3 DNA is TGTGCCTCCCGGGAGACGTCTGGGGCCAACGTCCTGACTTTC. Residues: CASRETSGANVLTF.

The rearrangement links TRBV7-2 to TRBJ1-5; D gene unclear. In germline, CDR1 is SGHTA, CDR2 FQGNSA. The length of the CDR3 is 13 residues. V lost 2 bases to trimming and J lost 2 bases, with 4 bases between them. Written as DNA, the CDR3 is TGTGCCAGCAGCTTAAGAGGCAATCAGCCCCAGCATTTT. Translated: CASSLRGNQPQHF.

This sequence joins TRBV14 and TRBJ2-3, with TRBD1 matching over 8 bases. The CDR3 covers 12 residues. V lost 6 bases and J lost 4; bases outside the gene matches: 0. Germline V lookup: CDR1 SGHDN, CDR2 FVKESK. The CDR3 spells CASRQGADTQYF. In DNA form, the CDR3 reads TGTGCCAGCAGACAGGGGGCAGATACGCAGTATTTT. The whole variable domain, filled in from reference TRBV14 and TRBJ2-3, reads EAGVTQFPSHSVIEKGQTVTLRCDPISGHDNLYWYRRVMGKEIKFLLHFVKESKQDESGMPNNRFLAERTGGTYSTLKVQPAELEDSGVYFCASRQGADTQYFGPGTRLTVL.

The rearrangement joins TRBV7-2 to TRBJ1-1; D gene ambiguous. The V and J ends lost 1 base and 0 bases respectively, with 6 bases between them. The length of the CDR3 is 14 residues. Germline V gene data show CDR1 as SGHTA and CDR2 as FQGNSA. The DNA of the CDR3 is TGTGCCAGCAGCTTAGACGCTATGAACACTGAAGCTTTCTTT. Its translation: CASSLDAMNTEAFF.

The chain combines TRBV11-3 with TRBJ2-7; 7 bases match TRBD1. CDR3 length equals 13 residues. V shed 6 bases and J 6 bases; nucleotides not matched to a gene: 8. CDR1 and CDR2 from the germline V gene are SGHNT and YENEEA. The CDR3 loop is CASSTGELGEQYF. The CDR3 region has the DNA TGTGCCAGCAGTACAGGGGAATTGGGCGAGCAGTACTTC.

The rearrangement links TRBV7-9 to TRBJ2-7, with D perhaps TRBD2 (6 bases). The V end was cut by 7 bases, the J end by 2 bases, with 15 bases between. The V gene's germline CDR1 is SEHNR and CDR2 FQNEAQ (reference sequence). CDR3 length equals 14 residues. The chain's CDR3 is CASTSRDSAYEQYF. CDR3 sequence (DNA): TGTGCCAGCACCTCCCGGGACTCTGCCTACGAGCAGTACTTC. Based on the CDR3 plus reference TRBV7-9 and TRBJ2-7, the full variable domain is DTGVSQNPRHKITKRGQNVTFRCDPISEHNRLYWYRQTLGQGPEFLTYFQNEAQLEKSRLLSDRFSAERPKGSFSTLEIQRTEQGDSAMYLCASTSRDSAYEQYFGPGTRLTVT.

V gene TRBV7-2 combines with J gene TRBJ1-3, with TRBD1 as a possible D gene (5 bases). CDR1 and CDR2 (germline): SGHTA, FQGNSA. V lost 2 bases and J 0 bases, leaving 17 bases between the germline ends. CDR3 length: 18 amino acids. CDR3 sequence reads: CASSLQSAGPSSGNTIYF. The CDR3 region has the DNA TGTGCCAGCAGCTTACAGTCAGCGGGACCCAGCTCTGGAAACACCATATATTTT.

The CDR3 nucleotides read TGTGCCAGCAGTGAAGGGACAAATTACGAGCAGTACTTC. It codes for CASSEGTNYEQYF. The rearrangement joins TRBV25-1 to TRBJ2-7, with a weak D call TRBD1 (6 bases). Between the trimmed V and J ends, which lost 2 bases and 4 bases, there was a span of 9 bases. Germline CDR1 and CDR2: MGHDK and SYGVNS. There are 13 residues in the CDR3.

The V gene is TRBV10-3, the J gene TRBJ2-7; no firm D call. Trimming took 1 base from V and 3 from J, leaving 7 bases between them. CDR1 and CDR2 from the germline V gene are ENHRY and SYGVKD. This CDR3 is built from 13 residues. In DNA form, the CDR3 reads TGTGCCATCAGTGAGTATCGCGGCTACGAGCAGTACTTC. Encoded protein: CAISEYRGYEQYF.

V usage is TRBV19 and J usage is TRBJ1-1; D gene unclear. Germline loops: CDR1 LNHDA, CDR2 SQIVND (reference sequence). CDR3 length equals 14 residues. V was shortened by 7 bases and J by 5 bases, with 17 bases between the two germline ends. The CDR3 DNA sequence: TGTGCCAGTACTCACCTACAGCGGAATACTGAAGCTTTCTTT. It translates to CASTHLQRNTEAFF.

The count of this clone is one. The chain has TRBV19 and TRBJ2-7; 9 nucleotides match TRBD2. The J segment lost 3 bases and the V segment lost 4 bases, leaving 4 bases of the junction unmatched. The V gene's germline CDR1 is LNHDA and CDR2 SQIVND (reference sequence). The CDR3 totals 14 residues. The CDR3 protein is CASSSSSGNYEQYF. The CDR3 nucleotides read TGTGCCAGTAGTAGCTCTAGCGGGAACTACGAGCAGTACTTC.

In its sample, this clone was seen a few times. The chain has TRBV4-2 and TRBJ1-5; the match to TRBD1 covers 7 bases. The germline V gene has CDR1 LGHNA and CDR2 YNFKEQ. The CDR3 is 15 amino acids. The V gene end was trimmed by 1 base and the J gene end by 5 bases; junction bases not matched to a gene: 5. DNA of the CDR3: TGTGCCAGCAGCCAAGTTACCGGACAGGATCAGCCCCAGCATTTT. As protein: CASSQVTGQDQPQHF.

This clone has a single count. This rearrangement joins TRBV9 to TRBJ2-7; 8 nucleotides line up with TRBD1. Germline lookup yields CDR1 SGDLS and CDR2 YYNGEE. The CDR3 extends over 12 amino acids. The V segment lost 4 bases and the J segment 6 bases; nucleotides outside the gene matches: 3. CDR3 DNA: TGTGCCAGCAGCAGAGGACAGGGCGAGCAGTACTTC. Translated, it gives CASSRGQGEQYF.

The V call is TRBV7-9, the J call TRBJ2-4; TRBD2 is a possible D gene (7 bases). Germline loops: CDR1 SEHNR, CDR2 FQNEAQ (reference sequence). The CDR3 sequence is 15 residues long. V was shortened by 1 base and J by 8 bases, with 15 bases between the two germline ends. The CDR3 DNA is TGTGCCAGCAGCTTAGATTCGGGGGGCTCGGACATTCAGTACTTC. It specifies CASSLDSGGSDIQYF.

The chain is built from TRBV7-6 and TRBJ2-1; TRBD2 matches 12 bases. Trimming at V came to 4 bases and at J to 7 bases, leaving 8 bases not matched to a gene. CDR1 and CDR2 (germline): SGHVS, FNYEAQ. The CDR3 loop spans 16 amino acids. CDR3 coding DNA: TGTGCCAGCAGCTCGCGACTAGCGGGAGAGCGAAATGAGCAGTTCTTC. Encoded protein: CASSSRLAGERNEQFF.

CDR3 residues: CAGHRDDYGYTF. The CDR3 DNA reads TGTGCCGGACACAGGGATGACTATGGCTACACCTTC. The chain couples TRBV7-9 to TRBJ1-2; TRBD1 might be the D (6 bases). The CDR3 runs 12 residues. The V gene lost 11 bases and the J gene lost 3 bases, with 13 bases spanning the gap. The germline CDR1 and CDR2 sequences are SEHNR and FQNEAQ (reference sequence).

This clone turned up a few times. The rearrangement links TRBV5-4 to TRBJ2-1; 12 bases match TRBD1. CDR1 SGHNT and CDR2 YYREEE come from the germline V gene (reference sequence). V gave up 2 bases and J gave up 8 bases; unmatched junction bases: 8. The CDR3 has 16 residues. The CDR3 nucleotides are TGTGCCAGCAGCTTTGGGGACAGGGGGCGCTCCGATGAGCAGTTCTTC. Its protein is CASSFGDRGRSDEQFF. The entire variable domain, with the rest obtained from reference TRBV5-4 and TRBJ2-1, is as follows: ETGVTQSPTHLIKTRGQQVTLRCSSQSGHNTVSWYQQALGQGPQFIFQYYREEENGRGNFPPRFSGLQFPNYSSELNVNALELDDSALYLCASSFGDRGRSDEQFFGPGTRLTVL.

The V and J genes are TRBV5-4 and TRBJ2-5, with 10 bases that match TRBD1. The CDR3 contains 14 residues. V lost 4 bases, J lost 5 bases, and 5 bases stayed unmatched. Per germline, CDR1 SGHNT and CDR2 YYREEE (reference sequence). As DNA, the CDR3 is TGTGCCAGCAGCCCCGGGACAGGGGATGAGACCCAGTACTTC. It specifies CASSPGTGDETQYF.

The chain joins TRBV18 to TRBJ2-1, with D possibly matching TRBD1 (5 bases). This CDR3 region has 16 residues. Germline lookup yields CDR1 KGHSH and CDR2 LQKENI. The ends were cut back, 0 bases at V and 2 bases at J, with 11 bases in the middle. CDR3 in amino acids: CASSPPHTGTYNEQFF. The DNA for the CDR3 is TGTGCCAGCTCACCACCGCACACAGGCACCTACAATGAGCAGTTCTTC.